This T cell receptor (beta chain) was captured by sequencing in a study of T cells in Graves' hyperthyroidism and ophthalmopathy (dated by TCRdb to about 2019). Regarding the study in general: Peripheral blood was collected at initial diagnosis, before any treatment. To identify TCR V-J signatures that set the groups apart, the researchers used a discovery cohort of more than 95 patients, made up of 40 to 45 with Graves' ophthalmopathy and some 60 with stable Graves' hyperthyroidism. After sampling, hyperthyroidism patients received methimazole starting at 30 mg daily, and ophthalmopathy patients received high-dose intravenous methylprednisolone. TCR Vbeta CDR3 sequencing of 140 or so peripheral blood samples (over 40 ophthalmopathy, 75 to 85 hyperthyroidism and roughly 17 progressor patients) is reported in the paper. The study also compared thyroid tissue and blood T-cell repertoires from more than 5 Graves' hyperthyroidism patients. Whether ophthalmopathy could be predicted prospectively was tested in an independent validation cohort made up of roughly 19 hyperthyroidism patients plus 17 patients who later progressed to ophthalmopathy. For training and testing, the 80 to 100 patients in the discovery cohort were randomly divided in a 7:3 ratio. Overall study outcomes, separate from this receptor: In validation, the model predicted progression to ophthalmopathy a median of roughly 6.1 months before onset, with roughly 70% sensitivity and 72.22% specificity. Sample size was not statistically predetermined, and blinding of investigators to group allocation was not performed. In cross-validation, a model built on a 13 V-J signature told ophthalmopathy apart from stable hyperthyroidism with 85% to 90% sensitivity and 81% to 82% specificity, and in testing the same model reached 80%/75%. Blood samples also contained most of the expanded thyroid clonotypes (frequency above 0.001), which suggests that blood repertoires may reflect thyroid immune responses.

In the ophthalmopathy patients, disease was moderately to severely active, with a Clinical Activity Score of 3 or more, a NOSPECS grade of 4 or more, and a duration of less than 3 months. The study excluded patients with uncontrolled infections, other autoimmune diseases, pregnancy or lactation. Diagnoses were based on clinical symptoms, serum thyroxine and TRAb, thyroid ultrasound and orbital computed tomography. PBMCs were separated from over 9 ml of fresh peripheral blood using Ficoll-Paque density gradient centrifugation. Total RNA was extracted using Trizol reagent, and RNA quality was assessed on an Agilent 2100 Bioanalyzer. TCR beta CDR3 regions were amplified from RNA transcripts. A first-round RT-PCR of the TCR CDR3 used the HTBI primer set with the Qiagen OneStep RT-PCR kit. Libraries were constructed in a second round of multiplex PCR, after which size selection and purification were carried out. The libraries were sequenced on an Illumina HiSeq2000 using paired-end 100 bp reads. The paper's processing steps were these. SOAPnuke was used to process the raw data, throwing out any read that contained adapters or uncalled bases, had a mean Phred below 15, or lacked an exact constant-primer or identifier match. COPE v1.2.5 was used to merge the high-quality paired reads, and each unique nucleotide sequence was defined as a clonotype. MiTCR v1.1 was used to align the clonotypes against IMGT TRBV, TRBD and TRBJ reference segments. Analysis was restricted to V-J combinations with a frequency above 0.0001, which covered about 99% of repertoires. The TCS score was defined as F50 (clonal expansion) divided by E x V (chaos), with BLOSUM62-based TCRdist calculated between CDR3 peptides within each V-J. Welch's t-statistics and random forest reduced approximately 520 V-J features to roughly 13, which were used in a naive Bayes classifier (R e1071). In-frame beta chains were kept once TCRdb had trimmed the public reads at Q25 with fastp and called clones with MiXCR. Every entry covers one CDR3 protein and lists the most common genes and DNA from its rows. For this entry, the V and J calls and clone size follow TCRdb and not the study's own pipeline. The sample table records 400,000 to 600,000 distinct CDR3 sequences; roughly 15% of these occur just once. The ten largest clones capture about 29% of the sample.

As encoded in the germline V gene, CDR1 is SGHTA while CDR2 is FQGTGA. Inclusive of the bounding cysteine and phenylalanine, the CDR3 is 14 residues long. Only the CDR3 DNA stays, 42 bases, in frame from base 1. V was cut back by 1 base and J by 8 bases, leaving a gap of 12 bases between them. This clonotype was recorded a few times. The specificity of this receptor is unknown. It has no much larger one-base neighbor in the sample; base qualities were not kept. The clonotype comes from a woman aged 25 to 39 with Graves' ophthalmopathy. Sequencing input: blood. The chain is assembled from TRBV7-3 and TRBJ2-1, with the D gene not clear enough to name. The bases read TGTGCCAGCAGCTTAATGAGCCGGAGCGATGAGCAGTTCTTC. Its protein product is CASSLMSRSDEQFF.